The present T cell receptor beta chain was sequenced within a study of cytomegalovirus exposure and HLA in healthy donors. The repertoire was sequenced with immunoSEQ multiplex PCR; TCRdb's copy has only in-frame clones and lacks some. The sample records roughly 45,000 clones, roughly nine tenths being singletons. As regards this clone: Its antigen is currently unknown.

Trimming removed 8 bases from V and 1 base from J, with 18 bases in between. CDR1 and CDR2 (germline): SGHAT, FQDESV (reference sequence). The CDR3 has 15 amino acids. Study observations and caveats: Many donors carried some public TCRs, although rarity characterized most TCR sequences.

The sample taken for sequencing was PBMCs. The receptor comes from a man between 18 and 29 years old in good health and CMV-seronegative. V is TRBV11-1 and J is TRBJ2-7, with D unresolved. CDR3 coding DNA: TGTGCCAGCTCACTTTGGGCAGGTTTTTCCTACGAGCAGTACTTC. Its protein product is CASSLWAGFSYEQYF. Full variable domain (missing parts from reference TRBV11-1 and TRBJ2-7): EAEVAQSPRYKITEKSQAVAFWCDPISGHATLYWYRQILGQGPELLVQFQDESVVDDSQLPKDRFSAERLKGVDSTLKIQPAELGDSAMYLCASSLWAGFSYEQYFGPGTRLTVT.